This T cell receptor (beta chain) was sequenced for a study of shared clonotypes between healthy human individuals (dated by TCRdb to about 2020). Study-level background: The cohort comprised a couple of women and a few men aged 18 to 49 years. To increase sequencing depth and limit assay-specific biases, different laboratories used diverse techniques to prepare libraries and sequence TCR repertoires. Leukapheresis yielded between about 0.8 and 8.9 billion PBMCs per donor. Blood TCR repertoires of about five healthy adults were deeply sequenced to estimate repertoire size and the extent of clonotype sharing between individuals. For each donor, CD4 naive and CD4 memory were each run on three plates, CD8 naive on two plates, and CD8 memory on one plate.

Healthy HIV-negative adults with no recently reported acute infections or vaccinations were included as donors. Only Caucasian adults living in Nashville, Tennessee, USA were represented among the donors. CD4+ T cells were enriched by magnetic negative selection; naive cells were then positively selected on CD45RA, and the negative fraction formed the memory subset. Blood was obtained by leukapheresis, after which PBMCs were separated by Ficoll-Histopaque density gradient centrifugation and cryopreserved in liquid nitrogen vapor phase. Analytical flow cytometry was used to check the purity and quantity of each magnetically sorted T cell population. Genomic DNA was isolated from every sorted fraction and measured by UV absorbance on a Nanodrop 2000c. TCR CDR3 regions were amplified from genomic DNA by multiplex PCR using the deep immunoSEQ assay. Extracted genomic DNA from each cell subset was spread evenly across all wells of several immunoSEQ 96-well plates, with each plate serving as a replicate. For sorted subsets, about 200 ng genomic DNA, equal to tens of thousands of T cell genomes, was loaded into each replicate PCR. The purified libraries were quantified using a Qubit 3.0 fluorometer, sized with a Bioanalyzer 2100, and then quantified again using the KAPA Library Quantification kit. Each immunoSEQ 96-well plate was sequenced on its own single-read 150-cycle Illumina NextSeq 550 flow cell. Per the authors' processing: The immunoSEQ output contained only junctional sequences without quality scores, so filtering could not match that applied to full-length reads. Sequences were annotated with PyIR, a Python wrapper for IgBLAST v1.9, using IMGT germline references to assign V/J genes and CDR3. Reads were filtered out if the reads had weak V/J assignments (E-value above 1e-6), no CDR3, stop codons, out-of-frame junctions, or ambiguous translated residues. V3J clonotypes were defined as sequences sharing the same inferred V gene, J gene, and CDR3 amino acid sequence. To compute the percentage overlap between repertoires, the number of shared unique clonotypes was divided by the size of the smaller repertoire. Three approaches were used to assess repertoire richness: RTK rarefaction, the Chao1 estimator, and Recon v2.1 estimates of unobserved clonotypes. Generation probabilities for all TCRbeta clonotypes obtained by the gDNA method from a few donors were computed using OLGA. TCRdb took this table from immuneACCESS and kept in-frame rearrangements with V and J called. Such tables lack part of the clones; where checked against another copy, unresolved V genes explain under half of the gap, and the rest is unexplained. The V and J calls and clone size come from that table; D and trimming were worked out from the DNA. A total of over a million clones appear in this sample, about 96% of them only once. The ten largest clones capture 1% to 1.5% of the sample.

This clone was seen only once. Its antigen remains undetermined. Per-base qualities were not stored, and no clone one base away is much larger. Results and caveats for the whole study, not just this receptor: Only blood was sampled, and tissue TCR repertoires likely differ from those in blood. Because the study included a small number of donors, the genetic and exposure-history diversity represented was limited. Around 5.4% of naive CD4, approximately 3.7% of naive CD8, 2.3% of memory CD4, and about 0.4% of memory CD8 clonotypes were shared across a few donors. Compared with non-shared clonotypes, clonotypes shared by all four sorted-subset donors had higher generation probabilities. Based on pairwise subsampling, the degree of clonotype sharing among donors was expected to be affected by sequencing depth. Naive subsets generally had larger estimated clonotype richness than memory subsets. Incomplete sequencing was indicated by rarefaction of sorted-subset datasets, despite the large sequencing depth.

Sequences SGHTA (CDR1) and FQGNSA (CDR2) are obtained from the germline V gene. For this chain, trimming is 4 bases at the V end and 3 bases at the J end, and the number of junction bases without a gene match is 18. The CDR3 sequence holds 19 residues, the cysteine and phenylalanine included. Only the CDR3 part of the read is kept: 57 bases, read in frame from the first base. Recombination connected TRBV7-2 to TRBJ1-3; TRBD1 lines up with 7 middle nucleotides. The TCR originated in a man under 40 in good health. Material: naive CD4+ T cells sorted from blood. The cell subset or site label on this specimen signifies: CD45RA+ positively selected. This receptor carries the CDR3 CASSSEGGVSLRLGNTIYF. The bases are TGTGCCAGCAGCTCCGAAGGGGGCGTAAGCCTTCGCCTTGGAAACACCATATATTTT.